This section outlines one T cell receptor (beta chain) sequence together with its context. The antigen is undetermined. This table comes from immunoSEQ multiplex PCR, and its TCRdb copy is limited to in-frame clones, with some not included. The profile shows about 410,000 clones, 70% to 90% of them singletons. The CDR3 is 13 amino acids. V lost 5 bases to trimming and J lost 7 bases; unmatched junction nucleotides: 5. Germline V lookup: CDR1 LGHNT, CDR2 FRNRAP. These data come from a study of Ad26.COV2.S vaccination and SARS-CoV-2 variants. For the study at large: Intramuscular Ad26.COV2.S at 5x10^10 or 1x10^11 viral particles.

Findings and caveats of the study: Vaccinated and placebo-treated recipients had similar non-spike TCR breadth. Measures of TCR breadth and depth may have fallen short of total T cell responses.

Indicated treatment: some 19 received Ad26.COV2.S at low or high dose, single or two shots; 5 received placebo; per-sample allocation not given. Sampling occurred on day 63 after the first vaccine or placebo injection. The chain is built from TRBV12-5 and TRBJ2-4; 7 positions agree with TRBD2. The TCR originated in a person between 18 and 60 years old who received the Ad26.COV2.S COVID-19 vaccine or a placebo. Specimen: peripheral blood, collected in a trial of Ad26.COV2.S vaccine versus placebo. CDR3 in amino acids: CASGPSGVNIQYF. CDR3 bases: TGTGCTAGTGGTCCTAGCGGAGTGAACATTCAGTACTTC. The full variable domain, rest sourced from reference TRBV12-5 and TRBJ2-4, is DARVTQTPRHKVTEMGQEVTMRCQPILGHNTVFWYRQTMMQGLELLAYFRNRAPLDDSGMPKDRFSAEMPDATLATLKIQPSEPRDSAVYFCASGPSGVNIQYFGAGTRLSVL.